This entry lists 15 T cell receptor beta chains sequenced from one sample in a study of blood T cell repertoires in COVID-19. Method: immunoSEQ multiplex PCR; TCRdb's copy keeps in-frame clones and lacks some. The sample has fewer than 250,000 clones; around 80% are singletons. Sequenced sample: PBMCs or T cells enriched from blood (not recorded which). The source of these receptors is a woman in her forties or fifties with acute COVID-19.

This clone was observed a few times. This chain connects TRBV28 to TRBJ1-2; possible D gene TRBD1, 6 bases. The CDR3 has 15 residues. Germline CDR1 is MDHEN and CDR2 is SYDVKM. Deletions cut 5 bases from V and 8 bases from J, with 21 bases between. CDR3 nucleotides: TGTGCCAGCAGTGACGCTTTTACAGGGAGCGGAGGCTACACCTTC. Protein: CASSDAFTGSGGYTF.

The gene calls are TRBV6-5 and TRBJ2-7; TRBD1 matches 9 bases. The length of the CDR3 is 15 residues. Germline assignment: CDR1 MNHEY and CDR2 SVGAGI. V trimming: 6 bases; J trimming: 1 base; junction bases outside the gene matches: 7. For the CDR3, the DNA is TGTGCCAGCAGCGGGGGACAGGGAATTTCCTACGAGCAGTACGTC. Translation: CASSGGQGISYEQYV.

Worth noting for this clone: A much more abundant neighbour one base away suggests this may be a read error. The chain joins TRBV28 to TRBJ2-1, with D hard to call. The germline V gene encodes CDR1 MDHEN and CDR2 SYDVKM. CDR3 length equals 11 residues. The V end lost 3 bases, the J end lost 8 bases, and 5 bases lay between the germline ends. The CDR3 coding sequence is TGTGCCAGCAGTTTCAGGTATGAGCAGTTCTTC. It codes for CASSFRYEQFF.

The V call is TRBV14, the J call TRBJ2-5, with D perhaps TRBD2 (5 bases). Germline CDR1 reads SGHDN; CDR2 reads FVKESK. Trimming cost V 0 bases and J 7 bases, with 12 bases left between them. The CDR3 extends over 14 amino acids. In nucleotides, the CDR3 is TGTGCCAGCAGCCAAGACACGGGGTTTGGGACCCAGTACTTC. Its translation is CASSQDTGFGTQYF.

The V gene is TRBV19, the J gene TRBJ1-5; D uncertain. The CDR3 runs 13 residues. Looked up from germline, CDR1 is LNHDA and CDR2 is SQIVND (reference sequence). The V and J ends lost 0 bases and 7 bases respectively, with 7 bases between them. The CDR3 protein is CASSIDLRQPQHF. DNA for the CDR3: TGTGCCAGTAGTATAGATCTCCGGCAGCCCCAGCATTTT.

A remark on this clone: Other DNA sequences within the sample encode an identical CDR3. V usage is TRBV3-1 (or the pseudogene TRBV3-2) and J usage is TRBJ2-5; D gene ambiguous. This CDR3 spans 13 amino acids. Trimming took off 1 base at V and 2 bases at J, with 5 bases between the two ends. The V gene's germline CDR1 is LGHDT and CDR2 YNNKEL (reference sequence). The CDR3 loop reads CASSQGAQETQYF. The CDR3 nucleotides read TGTGCCAGCAGCCAAGGGGCACAAGAGACCCAGTACTTC.

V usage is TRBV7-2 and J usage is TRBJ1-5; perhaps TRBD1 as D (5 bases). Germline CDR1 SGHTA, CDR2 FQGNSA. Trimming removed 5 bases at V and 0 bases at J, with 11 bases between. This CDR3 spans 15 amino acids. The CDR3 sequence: CASSAQAHSNQPQHF. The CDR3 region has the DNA TGTGCCAGCAGCGCACAGGCCCATAGCAATCAGCCCCAGCATTTT.

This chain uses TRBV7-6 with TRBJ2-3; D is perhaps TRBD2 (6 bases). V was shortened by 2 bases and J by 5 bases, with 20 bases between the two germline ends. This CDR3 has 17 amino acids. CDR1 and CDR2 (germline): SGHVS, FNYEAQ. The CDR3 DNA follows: TGTGCCAGCAGCTTAATAGGGTCGGGAGATTGGGGAGATACGCAGTATTTT. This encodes CASSLIGSGDWGDTQYF.

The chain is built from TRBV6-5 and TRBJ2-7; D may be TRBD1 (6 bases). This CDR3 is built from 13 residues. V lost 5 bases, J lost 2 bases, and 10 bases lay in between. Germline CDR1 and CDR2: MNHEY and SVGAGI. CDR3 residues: CASSTRTAYEQYV. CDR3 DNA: TGTGCCAGCAGTACCCGGACAGCCTACGAGCAGTACGTC.

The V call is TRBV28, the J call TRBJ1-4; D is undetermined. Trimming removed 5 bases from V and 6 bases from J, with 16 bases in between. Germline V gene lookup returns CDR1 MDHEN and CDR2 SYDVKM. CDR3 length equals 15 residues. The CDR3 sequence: CASSTFAAVDEKLFF. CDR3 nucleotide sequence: TGTGCCAGCAGTACCTTCGCGGCTGTGGATGAAAAACTGTTTTTT. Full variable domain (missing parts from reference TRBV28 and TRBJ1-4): DVKVTQSSRYLVKRTGEKVFLECVQDMDHENMFWYRQDPGLGLRLIYFSYDVKMKEKGDIPEGYSVSREKKERFSLILESASTNQTSMYLCASSTFAAVDEKLFFGSGTQLSVL.

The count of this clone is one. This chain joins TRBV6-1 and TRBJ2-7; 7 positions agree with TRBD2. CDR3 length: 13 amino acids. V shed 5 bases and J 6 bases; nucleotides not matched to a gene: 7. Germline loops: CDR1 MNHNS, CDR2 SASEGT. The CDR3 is CASSSGRGSEQYV. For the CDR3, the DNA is TGTGCCAGCAGTTCTGGGCGGGGGTCCGAGCAGTACGTC.

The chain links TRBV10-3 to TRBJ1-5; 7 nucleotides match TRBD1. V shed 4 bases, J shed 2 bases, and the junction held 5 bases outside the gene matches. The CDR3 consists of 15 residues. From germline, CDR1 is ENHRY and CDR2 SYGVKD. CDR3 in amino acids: CAISGGTVGNQPQHF. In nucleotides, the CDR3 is TGTGCCATCAGTGGGGGGACAGTAGGCAATCAGCCCCAGCATTTT.

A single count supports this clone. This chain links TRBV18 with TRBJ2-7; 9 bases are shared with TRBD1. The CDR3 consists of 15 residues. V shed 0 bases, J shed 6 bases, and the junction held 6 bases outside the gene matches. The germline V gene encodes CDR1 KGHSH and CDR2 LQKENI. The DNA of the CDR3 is TGTGCCAGCTCACCACCTGGGACAGGGATCGTCGAGCAGTACGTC. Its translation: CASSPPGTGIVEQYV.

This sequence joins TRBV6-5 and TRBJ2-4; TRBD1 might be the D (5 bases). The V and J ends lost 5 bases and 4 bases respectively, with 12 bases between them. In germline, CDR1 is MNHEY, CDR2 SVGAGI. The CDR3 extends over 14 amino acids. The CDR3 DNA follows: TGTGCCAGCAGTCACCCGGACACGAAAAACATTCAGTACTTC. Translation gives CASSHPDTKNIQYF.

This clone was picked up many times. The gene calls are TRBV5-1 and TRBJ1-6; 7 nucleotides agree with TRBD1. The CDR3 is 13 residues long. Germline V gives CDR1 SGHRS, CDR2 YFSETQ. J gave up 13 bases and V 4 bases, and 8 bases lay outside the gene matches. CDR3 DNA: TGCGCCAGCAGCCGGGACAGCCAGCTCCCCCTCCACTTT. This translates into CASSRDSQLPLHF.